This T cell receptor beta chain was captured in a study of Ad26.COV2.S vaccination and SARS-CoV-2 variants. As for the study in general: In the study, Ad26.COV2.S was injected intramuscularly once, or twice 56 days apart. Study-level results: Possibly, TCR breadth and depth analyses underestimated total T cell responses. For non-spike TCRs, breadth in vaccine recipients resembled that in placebo recipients.

Details on this clone: The antigen is unknown.

The V gene's germline CDR1 is MNHNY and CDR2 SVGAGI (reference sequence). The V gene lost 0 bases and the J gene lost 6 bases, with 11 bases spanning the gap. The CDR3 contains 15 residues. Described treatment: roughly 18 received Ad26.COV2.S at low or high dose, single or two shots; 5 received placebo; per-sample allocation not given. Sampling took place 63 days after the first vaccine or placebo injection. Repertoires were generated with immunoSEQ multiplex PCR, while TCRdb's copy carries only in-frame clones and drops some. The sample lists about 350,000 clones, roughly 89% occurring once. The sequencing here drew on peripheral blood, taken in a trial of Ad26.COV2.S vaccine versus placebo. This chain uses TRBV6-6 with TRBJ1-4; D remains unclear. The receptor was derived from a person between 18 and 65 years old who received the Ad26.COV2.S COVID-19 vaccine or a placebo. CDR3 DNA: TGTGCCAGCAGTTACTCGCGCGGCACCGATGAAAAACTGTTTTTT. It specifies CASSYSRGTDEKLFF.